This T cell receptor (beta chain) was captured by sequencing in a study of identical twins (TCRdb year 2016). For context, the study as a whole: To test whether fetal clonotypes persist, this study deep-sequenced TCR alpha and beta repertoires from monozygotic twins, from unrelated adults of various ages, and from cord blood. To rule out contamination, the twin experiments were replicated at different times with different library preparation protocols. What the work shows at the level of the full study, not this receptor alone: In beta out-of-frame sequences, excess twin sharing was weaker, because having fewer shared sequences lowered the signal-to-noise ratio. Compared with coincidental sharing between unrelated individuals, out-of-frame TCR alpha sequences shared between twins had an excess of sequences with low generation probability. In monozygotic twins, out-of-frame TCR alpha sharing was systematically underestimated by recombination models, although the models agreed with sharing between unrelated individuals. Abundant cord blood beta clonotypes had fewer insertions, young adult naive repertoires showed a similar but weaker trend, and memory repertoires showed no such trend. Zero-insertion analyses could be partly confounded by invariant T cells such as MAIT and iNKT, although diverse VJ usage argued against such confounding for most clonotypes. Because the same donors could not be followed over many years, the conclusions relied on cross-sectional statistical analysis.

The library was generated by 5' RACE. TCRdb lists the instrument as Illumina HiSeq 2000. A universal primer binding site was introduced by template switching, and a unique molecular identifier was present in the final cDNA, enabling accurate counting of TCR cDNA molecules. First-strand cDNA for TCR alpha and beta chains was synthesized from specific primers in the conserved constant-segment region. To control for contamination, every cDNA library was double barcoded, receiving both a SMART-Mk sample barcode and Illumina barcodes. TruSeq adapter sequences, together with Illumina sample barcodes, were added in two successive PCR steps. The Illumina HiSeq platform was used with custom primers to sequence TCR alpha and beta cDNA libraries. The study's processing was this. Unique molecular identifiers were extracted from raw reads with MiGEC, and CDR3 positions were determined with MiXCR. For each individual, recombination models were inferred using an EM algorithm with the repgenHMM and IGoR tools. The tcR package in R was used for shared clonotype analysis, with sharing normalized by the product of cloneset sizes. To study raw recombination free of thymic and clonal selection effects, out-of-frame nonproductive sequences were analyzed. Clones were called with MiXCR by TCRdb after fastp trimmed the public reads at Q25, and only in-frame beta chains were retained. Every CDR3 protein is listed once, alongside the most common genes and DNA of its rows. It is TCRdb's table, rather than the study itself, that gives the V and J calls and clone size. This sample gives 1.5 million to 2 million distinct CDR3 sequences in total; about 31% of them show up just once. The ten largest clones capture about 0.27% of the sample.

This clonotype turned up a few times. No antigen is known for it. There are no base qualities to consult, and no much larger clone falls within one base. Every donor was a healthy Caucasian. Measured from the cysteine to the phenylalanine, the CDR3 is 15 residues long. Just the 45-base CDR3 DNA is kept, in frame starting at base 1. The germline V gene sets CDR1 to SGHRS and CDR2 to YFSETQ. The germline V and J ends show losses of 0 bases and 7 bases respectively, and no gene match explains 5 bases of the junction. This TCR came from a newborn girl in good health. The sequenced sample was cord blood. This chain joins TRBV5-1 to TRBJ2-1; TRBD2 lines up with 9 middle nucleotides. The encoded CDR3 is CASSLVPSGENEQFF. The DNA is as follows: TGCGCCAGCAGCTTGGTCCCTAGCGGGGAGAATGAGCAGTTCTTC. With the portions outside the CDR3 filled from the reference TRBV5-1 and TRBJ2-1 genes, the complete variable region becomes KAGVTQTPRYLIKTRGQQVTLSCSPISGHRSVSWYQQTPGQGLQFLFEYFSETQRNKGNFPGRFSGRQFSNSRSEMNVSTLELGDSALYLCASSLVPSGENEQFFGPGTRLTVL.